These T cell receptor beta chains were read from a single sample in a study of blood T cells in healthy people across ages. MiXCR, applied by TCRdb to the 5' RACE reads, yields one record per CDR3 protein. This table holds 550,000 to 800,000 distinct CDR3 sequences, roughly 30% found once. Sequencing was performed on blood. These TCRs come from a woman of 80 years or more in good health. The CDR3 runs from the conserved cysteine through the conserved F or W. D genes are given only for firm matches. Size is stated for part of the rows, as once, few or many counts, or as a class when the clone is expanded.

clone_size | j_call | v_call | d_call | cdr3_aa | cdr3_nt
- | TRBJ2-3 | TRBV11-2 | TRBD2 | CASSPDPSGGTDTQYF | TGTGCCAGCAGCCCCGACCCTAGCGGGGGGACAGATACGCAGTATTTT
- | TRBJ2-1 | TRBV24-1 | TRBD2 | CATRSGLGDNEQFF | TGTGCCACCAGGTCGGGACTAGGGGACAATGAGCAGTTCTTC
- | TRBJ2-5 | TRBV5-4 | TRBD1 | CASSSRQGSYGQYF | TGTGCCAGCAGCTCGCGACAGGGCTCCTACGGGCAGTACTTC
- | TRBJ1-5 | TRBV6-1 | - | CASSEQEISNQPQHF | TGTGCCAGCAGTGAACAGGAAATCAGCAATCAGCCCCAGCATTTT
few | TRBJ1-1 | TRBV6-6 | TRBD1 | CASSYTGTGGTEAFF | TGTGCCAGCAGTTACACCGGTACAGGGGGCACTGAAGCTTTCTTT
- | TRBJ1-1 | TRBV30 | - | CAWSSFRTEAFF | TGTGCCTGGAGTAGTTTCAGGACTGAAGCTTTCTTT
many | TRBJ1-1 | TRBV7-3 | - | CASSVQPNTEAFF | TGTGCCAGCAGCGTCCAGCCGAACACTGAAGCTTTCTTT
- | TRBJ2-2 | TRBV5-1 | - | CASSLAGLGFVNTGELFF | TGCGCCAGCAGCTTGGCCGGGTTGGGATTCGTGAACACCGGGGAGCTGTTTTTT
many | TRBJ2-4 | TRBV6-6 | - | CATSPRNIQYF | TGTGCCACCTCGCCGAGAAACATTCAGTACTTC
many | TRBJ2-1 | TRBV25-1 | TRBD2 | CASSDPRTSGGSSYNEQFF | TGTGCCAGCAGTGATCCGCGGACTAGCGGGGGGAGCTCCTACAATGAGCAGTTCTTC
few | TRBJ1-2 | TRBV20-1 | - | CSASSTAHGYTF | TGCAGTGCTAGTAGTACAGCTCATGGCTACACCTTC
many | TRBJ2-1 | TRBV10-3 | TRBD2 | CAISEGTSGGSEQFF | TGTGCCATCAGTGAAGGGACTAGCGGGGGGTCCGAGCAGTTCTTC
- | TRBJ2-3 | TRBV18 | - | CASSPLGRGSTDTQYF | TGTGCCAGCTCACCGTTGGGTCGGGGCAGCACAGATACGCAGTATTTT
few | TRBJ2-2 | TRBV29-1 | - | CSVVGGAGSNTGELFF | TGCAGCGTTGTGGGTGGTGCGGGTTCGAACACCGGGGAGCTGTTTTTT
few | TRBJ1-1 | TRBV7-3 | - | CASSLTRTENTEAFF | TGTGCCAGCAGCTTAACCCGGACGGAGAACACTGAAGCTTTCTTT
- | TRBJ2-6 | TRBV30 | TRBD1 | CACTDLGTGEAGANVLTF | TGTGCCTGCACAGATTTGGGGACAGGGGAGGCTGGGGCCAACGTCCTGACTTTC
many | TRBJ1-2 | TRBV6-2/TRBV6-3 | - | CASSYGDTYGYTF | TGTGCCAGCAGTTACGGGGACACTTATGGCTACACCTTC
- | TRBJ1-3 | TRBV7-3 | - | CASSSSPDRPAGRNTIYF | TGTGCCAGCAGCTCTAGCCCGGACAGACCAGCGGGCAGAAACACCATATATTTT
few | TRBJ1-1 | TRBV27 | TRBD1 | CASSWDRGRTEAFF | TGTGCCAGCAGTTGGGACAGGGGAAGAACTGAAGCTTTCTTT
- | TRBJ1-3 | TRBV9 | - | CASSVGHSKAGNTIYF | TGTGCCAGCAGCGTAGGGCACAGCAAGGCTGGAAACACCATATATTTT
few | TRBJ1-1 | TRBV4-1 | TRBD1 | CASSQRTGPGPEAFF | TGCGCCAGCAGCCAGAGGACAGGCCCCGGGCCTGAAGCTTTCTTT
- | TRBJ2-5 | TRBV7-6 | - | CASSLASWVNF | TGTGCCAGCAGCTTAGCTTCTTGGGTTAACTTC
few | TRBJ2-4 | TRBV11-2 | - | CASSWGPAGAKNIQYF | TGTGCCAGCAGCTGGGGCCCCGCAGGAGCCAAAAACATTCAGTACTTC
few | TRBJ2-1 | TRBV6-1 | - | CASSANRYNEQFF | TGTGCCAGCAGTGCTAACAGATACAATGAGCAGTTCTTC
many | TRBJ1-2 | TRBV30 | - | CAARVGGYTF | TGTGCCGCCCGAGTGGGCGGCTACACCTTC
- | TRBJ2-1 | TRBV20-1 | TRBD2 | CSAPSGTSGSWEQFF | TGCAGTGCTCCCTCGGGGACTAGCGGGAGCTGGGAGCAGTTCTTC
many | TRBJ2-3 | TRBV29-1 | - | CSAGIPISDTQYF | TGCAGCGCCGGGATCCCTATATCAGATACGCAGTATTTT
- | TRBJ2-7 | TRBV4-3 | TRBD2 | CTSSPSLVAGLNNEQYF | TGCACTAGCAGCCCCTCCCTGGTAGCGGGGCTAAACAATGAGCAGTACTTC
- | TRBJ2-7 | TRBV20-1 | - | CSAAYTGSYEQYF | TGCAGTGCTGCCTACACAGGTTCCTACGAGCAGTACTTC
few | TRBJ2-2 | TRBV9 | TRBD1 | CASSGAGGSTGELFF | TGTGCCAGCAGCGGGGCAGGGGGTTCCACCGGGGAGCTGTTTTTT
- | TRBJ2-2 | TRBV28 | TRBD2 | CATNLPGLASGELFF | TGTGCCACCAACCTACCGGGACTAGCGTCCGGGGAGCTGTTTTTT
- | TRBJ1-1 | TRBV11-2 | - | CASSLRRVMNTEAFF | TGTGCCAGCAGCCTCCGGCGGGTTATGAACACTGAAGCTTTCTTT
many | TRBJ2-5 | TRBV4-3 | - | CASSQTLTGQETQYF | TGCGCCAGCAGCCAAACGCTCACAGGGCAAGAGACCCAGTACTTC
many | TRBJ2-7 | TRBV15 | - | CATSRKGNLDEQYF | TGTGCCACTTCTCGGAAGGGGAATTTGGACGAGCAGTACTTC
many | TRBJ2-5 | TRBV2 | - | CASTETVAFSYQETQYF | TGTGCCAGCACCGAGACTGTGGCATTCTCGTACCAAGAGACCCAGTACTTC
many | TRBJ2-6 | TRBV6-6 | TRBD1 | CASGDRVFSGANVLTF | TGTGCCAGCGGAGACAGGGTATTCTCTGGGGCCAACGTCCTGACTTTC
- | TRBJ2-7 | TRBV6-5 | - | CASRNKDSPPLYEQYF | TGTGCCAGCAGGAATAAGGACAGTCCGCCACTGTACGAGCAGTACTTC
few | TRBJ2-2 | TRBV5-1 | TRBD1 | CASSPMTGPTGELFF | TGCGCCAGCAGCCCAATGACAGGGCCCACCGGGGAGCTGTTTTTT
- | TRBJ1-2 | TRBV10-3 | - | CAISEAPAGGSTYVGYTF | TGTGCCATCAGTGAGGCGCCGGCTGGGGGCTCGACTTATGTTGGCTACACCTTC
- | TRBJ2-5 | TRBV7-9 | - | CASSSNPGSQEQYF | TGTGCCAGCAGCTCCAACCCGGGGTCACAGGAGCAGTACTTC
few | TRBJ2-7 | TRBV28 | TRBD1 | CASSVQGVTYEQYF | TGTGCCAGCAGTGTACAGGGGGTAACCTACGAGCAGTACTTC
many | TRBJ1-2 | TRBV4-2 | - | CASSLEPASFYGYTF | TGTGCCAGCAGCTTAGAGCCGGCGTCCTTCTATGGCTACACCTTC
- | TRBJ2-1 | TRBV7-9 | - | CASSQGGGADNEQFF | TGTGCCAGCAGCCAAGGAGGGGGCGCTGACAATGAGCAGTTCTTC
many | TRBJ2-5 | TRBV5-1 | - | CASSFRVATQETQYF | TGCGCCAGCAGCTTTAGGGTCGCTACACAAGAGACCCAGTACTTC
- | TRBJ2-2 | TRBV7-2 | - | CASGPLATGELFF | TGTGCCAGCGGACCTCTGGCCACCGGGGAGCTGTTTTTT
- | TRBJ1-4 | TRBV30 | - | CAWWSWGNEKLFF | TGTGCCTGGTGGAGTTGGGGAAATGAAAAACTGTTTTTT
many | TRBJ1-4 | TRBV20-1 | - | CSATPTGREKLFF | TGCAGTGCTACTCCTACGGGTCGGGAAAAACTGTTTTTT
few | TRBJ2-7 | TRBV7-2 | TRBD1 | CASSRLRTGTGGEQYF | TGTGCCAGCAGTCGACTCCGGACAGGGACAGGAGGCGAGCAGTACTTC
few | TRBJ1-1 | TRBV4-3 | - | CASSQGIWVRAFF | TGCGCCAGCAGCCAGGGGATTTGGGTTCGAGCTTTCTTT